Listed below are T cell receptor beta chains from one sample, sequenced in a study of blood T cell repertoires in COVID-19. Some clones are missing from TCRdb's copy, which holds only in-frame ones; the method was immunoSEQ multiplex PCR. The repertoire holds 200,000 or so clones, with around 81% as singletons. Sequences were obtained from peripheral blood. The receptors originated from a woman aged 70-85 years with acute or convalescent COVID-19. Each CDR3 is given with its conserved first and last residue. A D gene is named only where the DNA matches it firmly. Expanded clones are given a class, and other clones once, few, many or no size at all.

cdr3_length j_call clone_size v_call d_call cdr3_nt cdr3_aa
15 TRBJ1-1 . TRBV28 TRBD1 TGTGCCAGCAGTTCTGAACAACAGGGGGCGAGGTTGGCTTTCTTT CASSSEQQGARLAFF
12 TRBJ1-1 . TRBV24-1 . TGTGCCACCAGTGATTTACGGGGGGAAGCTTTCTTT CATSDLRGEAFF
12 TRBJ2-6 . TRBV30 TRBD1 TGTGCCTGGGGGACAGGGTACAACGTCCTGACTTTC CAWGTGYNVLTF
14 TRBJ2-1 . TRBV24-1 . TGTGCCACCAGTGATTTCCGCGGGGTGACTGAGCAGTTCTTC CATSDFRGVTEQFF
16 TRBJ2-2 . TRBV27 TRBD1 TGTGCCAGCAGTTTAAGGACAGGGGGGAACACCGGGGAGCTGTTTTTT CASSLRTGGNTGELFF
15 TRBJ2-7 . TRBV27 TRBD1 TGTGCCAGCAGTTTAGGGACAGGAGGGTCCCACGAGCAGTACTTC CASSLGTGGSHEQYF
18 TRBJ2-3 once TRBV5-1 TRBD2 TGCGCCAGCAGCTTGGGAAGGGGCCTAGCGGGAAGCACAGATACGCAGTATTTT CASSLGRGLAGSTDTQYF
17 TRBJ1-2 . TRBV5-6 . TGTGCCAGCAGCTTGGCCTCGACACGGTGGATGCACTATGGCTACACCTTC CASSLASTRWMHYGYTF
19 TRBJ2-7 . TRBV5-1 . TGCGCCAGCAGCTTGAGCAGGGGAGCGAGGAGAACCCAGTTAACGGAGCAGTACTTC CASSLSRGARRTQLTEQYF
15 TRBJ2-2 . TRBV6-6 . TGTGCCAGCAGTTACTACCCGCTAAACACCGGGGAGCTGTTTTTT CASSYYPLNTGELFF
13 TRBJ1-2 . TRBV6-5 . TGTGCCAGCAGACGGACAGTTCACTATGGCTACACCTTC CASRRTVHYGYTF
14 TRBJ1-1 . TRBV3-1/TRBV3-2 TRBD1 TGTGCCAGCAGCCAAGGGGGGACAGGGGCTGAAGCTTTCTTT CASSQGGTGAEAFF
16 TRBJ2-3 . TRBV3-1/TRBV3-2 . TGTGCCAGCAGCCCGGACTTCTCCGCTAGCACAGATACGCAGTATTTT CASSPDFSASTDTQYF
18 TRBJ2-5 . TRBV18 TRBD1 TGTGCCAGCTCACGGCAGTTGGAGGCGACAGGGGGCAGTGAGACCCAGTACTTC CASSRQLEATGGSETQYF
15 TRBJ1-6 . TRBV4-1 TRBD1 TGCGCCAGCAGCCCTCAGACAGGGAATAATTCACCCCTCCACTTT CASSPQTGNNSPLHF
16 TRBJ2-7 . TRBV4-1 TRBD2 TGCGCCAGCAGCTCTCAAAGCGGGAGAAACACCTACGAGCAGTACTTC CASSSQSGRNTYEQYF
15 TRBJ2-6 . TRBV10-3 TRBD1 TGTGCCATCAGCGAAGGACAGGCTGGGGCCAACGTCCTGACTTTC CAISEGQAGANVLTF
13 TRBJ2-3 . TRBV10-1 . TGCGCCAGCAGTGGCGCACTCACAGATACGCAGTATTTT CASSGALTDTQYF
12 TRBJ1-2 . TRBV10-3 . TGTGCCATCAGTGACCCAGGGTTAGGCTACACCTTC CAISDPGLGYTF
18 TRBJ2-1 once TRBV5-1 TRBD2 TGCGCCAGCAGCTTGGCCACGTGGCTAGCGGCCTCCTACAATGAGCAGTTCTTC CASSLATWLAASYNEQFF
12 TRBJ2-7 once TRBV30 TRBD1 TGTGCCTGGAGGGACAGGGGGGACGAGCAGTACTTC CAWRDRGDEQYF
13 TRBJ2-3 . TRBV9 . TGTGCCAGCAGCGGAACTAGCACAGATACGCAGTATTTT CASSGTSTDTQYF
20 TRBJ1-4 . TRBV6-1 TRBD1 TGTGCCAGCAGTGAAGGGTCCTCGGTACAGGGGGCAGGGGCTAATGAAAAACTGTTTTTT CASSEGSSVQGAGANEKLFF
14 TRBJ2-3 . TRBV28 . TGTGCCAGCAGTTTTGGGTCCGGAGAAGATACGCAGTATTTT CASSFGSGEDTQYF
14 TRBJ1-5 . TRBV19 TRBD1 TGTGCCAGTAGAGGACAGGGATCCAATCAGCCCCAGCATTTT CASRGQGSNQPQHF
14 TRBJ2-7 . TRBV19 TRBD1 TGTGCCAGTAGTATGACGGGACAGTCCTACGAGCAGTACTTC CASSMTGQSYEQYF
14 TRBJ2-3 . TRBV9 . TGTGCCAGCAGCGTAGATGTCATCACAGATACGCAGTATTTT CASSVDVITDTQYF
17 TRBJ2-2 . TRBV18 . TGTGCCAGCTCACTCACAGCCGACGGGACGAACACCGGGGAGCTGTTTTTT CASSLTADGTNTGELFF
13 TRBJ1-2 . TRBV2 TRBD1 TGTGCCAGCAGTGGGGGACAGAACTATGGCTACACCTTC CASSGGQNYGYTF
18 TRBJ2-7 once TRBV13 . TGTGCCAGCAGCTTCGGTGACATCGAATATCCAATGACCTACGAGCAGTACTTC CASSFGDIEYPMTYEQYF
11 TRBJ2-3 . TRBV10-3 . TGTGCCACCACAAACACAGATACGCAGTATTTT CATTNTDTQYF
14 TRBJ2-7 . TRBV2 TRBD1 TGTGCCAGCAGTTGGACAGGGGTCACCTACGAGCAGTACTTC CASSWTGVTYEQYF
11 TRBJ2-5 . TRBV30 . TGTGCCTGGAGTACTCAAAAGACCCAGTACTTC CAWSTQKTQYF
13 TRBJ1-4 once TRBV19 . TGTGCCAGTAGTATTAATGCGGGGTCTAAACTGTTTTTT CASSINAGSKLFF
16 TRBJ1-2 . TRBV15 TRBD1 TGTGCCACCAGGTTCCGGGACAGGGTCGGTGACTATGGCTACACCTTC CATRFRDRVGDYGYTF
13 TRBJ1-2 many TRBV29-1 . TGCAGCGTTGGGGTGGGGGGAGTCGATGGCTACACCTTC CSVGVGGVDGYTF
12 TRBJ2-1 . TRBV13 . TGTGCCAGCAGCTTGACAGCCAATGAGCAGTTCTTC CASSLTANEQFF
15 TRBJ1-1 . TRBV24-1 TRBD1 TGTGCCACCAGTGATTCGACAGGGCGTGACCCTGAAGCTTTCTTT CATSDSTGRDPEAFF
15 TRBJ2-5 . TRBV27 . TGTGCCAGCAGTTTTGCGAACAGGCTACAAGAGACCCAGTACTTC CASSFANRLQETQYF
11 TRBJ1-2 once TRBV28 . TGTGCCAGCCAACTTAACTATGGCTACACCTTC CASQLNYGYTF
14 TRBJ2-7 . TRBV28 . TGTGCCAGCAGTCTAAATGGCGGGGCTGGGGAGCAGTACTTC CASSLNGGAGEQYF
12 TRBJ2-1 . TRBV2 . TGTGCCAGCCTAGGATTCGGGAATGAGCAGTTCTTC CASLGFGNEQFF
16 TRBJ2-1 . TRBV5-4 TRBD2 TGTGCCAGCAGCCCCCCGCGGGGGAGCTCCTACAATGAGCAGTTCTTC CASSPPRGSSYNEQFF
15 TRBJ1-4 once TRBV5-1 TRBD1 TGCGCCAGCAGCTCCCAGGGGGCAGCTAATGAAAAACTGTTTTTT CASSSQGAANEKLFF
13 TRBJ2-1 . TRBV5-1 TRBD2 TGCGCCAGCAGCTCCGGGGGGGGAAATGAGCAGTTCTTC CASSSGGGNEQFF
18 TRBJ1-1 . TRBV6-1 TRBD1 TGTGCCAGCAGTGAAGTCGGGACAGGGAGCTTGGGGAACACTGAAGCTTTCTTT CASSEVGTGSLGNTEAFF
13 TRBJ2-3 . TRBV2 . TGTGCCAGCAGTGTGGAGCGTGCAGATACGCAGTATTTT CASSVERADTQYF
16 TRBJ2-6 . TRBV6-1 . TGTGCCAGCAGTGGTGGAGGGGGCATTGGGGCCAACGTCCTGACTTTC CASSGGGGIGANVLTF